A selection of T cell receptor beta chains follows, all from one sample in a study of blood T cell repertoires in COVID-19. Assay: immunoSEQ multiplex PCR; the TCRdb copy retains only in-frame clones and omits some. The data hold about 73,000 clones, with roughly 89% observed a single time. Material for sequencing was peripheral blood. The receptors derive from a man older than 75 with acute or convalescent COVID-19. Both conserved end residues are part of each CDR3. D genes are given only for firm matches. Not all rows give a size; the values are once, few, many and, for expanded clones, a class.

j_gene	abundance	v_gene	d_gene	CDR3aa	CDR3nt
TRBJ2-7	-	TRBV5-1	-	CASSLDNRPHEQYF	TGCGCCAGCAGCTTGGATAACAGGCCCCACGAGCAGTACTTC
TRBJ2-7	-	TRBV5-5	TRBD1	CASSAGQGFGEQYF	TGTGCCAGCAGCGCGGGACAGGGCTTTGGCGAGCAGTACTTC
TRBJ2-5	-	TRBV3-1/TRBV3-2	TRBD2	CASSPRLAGGFQETQYF	TGTGCCAGCAGCCCAAGACTAGCGGGGGGTTTCCAAGAGACCCAGTACTTC
TRBJ2-7	-	TRBV12-3/TRBV12-4	-	CASSLAGAYEQYF	TGTGCCAGCAGTTTAGCGGGCGCCTACGAGCAGTACTTC
TRBJ1-1	-	TRBV5-8	-	CASSPWTAAEAFF	TGTGCCAGCAGCCCCTGGACTGCGGCTGAAGCTTTCTTT
TRBJ2-1	-	TRBV18	TRBD1	CASSPGIQGAGNEQFF	TGTGCCAGCTCACCAGGAATTCAGGGGGCTGGCAATGAGCAGTTCTTC
TRBJ1-2	-	TRBV5-5	TRBD1	CASSVQGAFVSNYGYTF	TGTGCCAGCAGCGTACAGGGGGCGTTCGTGTCTAACTATGGCTACACCTTC
TRBJ2-1	-	TRBV2	TRBD2	CASKLAENNEQFF	TGTGCCAGCAAACTAGCGGAGAACAATGAGCAGTTCTTC
TRBJ2-6	-	TRBV5-1	TRBD1	CASSSGQSSGANVLTF	TGCGCCAGCAGCTCGGGACAGAGCTCTGGGGCCAACGTCCTGACTTTC
TRBJ2-1	-	TRBV2	TRBD2	CASLRLAGYNEQFF	TGTGCCAGCCTTCGACTAGCGGGATACAATGAGCAGTTCTTC
TRBJ2-2	-	TRBV18	-	CASSPYTSRNTGELFF	TGTGCCAGCTCACCATATACAAGTCGGAACACCGGGGAGCTGTTTTTT
TRBJ1-2	once	TRBV19	TRBD1	CASQPGTAQTRGYTF	TGTGCCAGCCAGCCGGGGACAGCCCAAACGAGGGGCTACACCTTC
TRBJ2-1	few	TRBV7-9	-	CASSPRVGEQFF	TGTGCCAGCAGTCCCCGGGTCGGTGAGCAGTTCTTC
TRBJ2-1	-	TRBV7-2	TRBD2	CASSHLAGGGNEQFF	TGTGCCAGCAGTCATCTAGCGGGGGGAGGGAATGAGCAGTTCTTC
TRBJ1-1	few	TRBV11-2	-	CASSFQEGRVEAFF	TGTGCCAGCAGCTTTCAGGAGGGCAGAGTCGAAGCTTTCTTT
TRBJ2-3	-	TRBV9	-	CASSVSGGAADTQYF	TGTGCCAGCAGCGTATCGGGGGGCGCGGCAGATACGCAGTATTTT
TRBJ2-5	-	TRBV5-6	TRBD1	CASRLDRGRETQYF	TGTGCCAGCAGGCTAGACAGGGGACGTGAGACCCAGTACTTC
TRBJ1-5	once	TRBV24-1	TRBD1	CATSGTGTGKSQPQHF	TGTGCCACCAGTGGTACCGGGACAGGGAAAAGTCAGCCCCAGCATTTT
TRBJ1-1	-	TRBV27	TRBD1	CASCPGQGAVNTEAFF	TGTGCCAGCTGCCCCGGACAGGGGGCAGTGAACACTGAAGCTTTCTTT
TRBJ1-6	-	TRBV11-2	TRBD1	CASSLATGVTAYNSPLHF	TGTGCCAGCAGCTTAGCGACAGGGGTAACCGCCTATAATTCACCCCTCCACTTT
TRBJ2-7	-	TRBV7-9	TRBD1	CASSLGTGGHEQYF	TGTGCCAGCAGCTTAGGGACAGGGGGCCACGAGCAGTACTTC
TRBJ2-5	-	TRBV29-1	-	CSAYTERETQYF	TGCAGCGCGTACACGGAGAGAGAGACCCAGTACTTC
TRBJ2-1	-	TRBV9	TRBD2	CASSVVTSGGTTRSYNEQFF	TGTGCCAGCAGCGTAGTCACTAGCGGGGGGACCACACGATCCTACAATGAGCAGTTCTTC
TRBJ1-2	-	TRBV23-1	-	CGLGGGTYGYTF	TGCGGCCTCGGGGGGGGGACCTATGGCTACACCTTC
TRBJ2-5	few	TRBV6-1	-	CASSERIGLGETQYF	TGTGCCAGCAGTGAAAGAATAGGACTCGGAGAGACCCAGTACTTC
TRBJ1-2	-	TRBV24-1	-	CATSDLTGNGYTF	TGTGCCACCAGTGATCTAACAGGGAATGGCTACACCTTC
TRBJ2-7	-	TRBV7-9	-	CASSPHEGSSYEQYF	TGTGCCAGCAGCCCCCATGAGGGATCCTCCTACGAGCAGTACTTC
TRBJ2-2	-	TRBV19	-	CASTNGGLTGELFF	TGTGCCAGTACTAACGGGGGACTCACCGGGGAGCTGTTTTTT
TRBJ1-1	-	TRBV5-6	-	CASSPRGTEAFF	TGTGCCAGCAGCCCCCGGGGGACTGAAGCTTTCTTT
TRBJ2-1	-	TRBV20-1	TRBD2	CSASRGREGLYEQFF	TGCAGTGCTAGTCGTGGGCGGGAGGGTCTATATGAGCAGTTCTTC
TRBJ2-1	-	TRBV24-1	-	CATSESPGSNEQFF	TGTGCCACCAGTGAGAGTCCAGGCAGCAATGAGCAGTTCTTC
TRBJ2-1	-	TRBV29-1	TRBD1	CSVGTGANEQFF	TGCAGCGTCGGGACAGGAGCCAATGAGCAGTTCTTC
TRBJ1-2	-	TRBV25-1	TRBD1	CASSGGGTGVYGYTF	TGTGCCAGCAGCGGGGGAGGGACAGGGGTCTATGGCTACACCTTC
TRBJ1-1	-	TRBV4-1	-	CASSLTGSMNTEAFF	TGCGCCAGCAGCCTTACGGGGTCCATGAACACTGAAGCTTTCTTT
TRBJ2-3	-	TRBV5-4	-	CASSLDSDTQYF	TGTGCCAGCAGCTTGGACAGCGATACGCAGTATTTT
TRBJ1-1	-	TRBV5-1	-	CASSLGQRNTEAFF	TGCGCCAGCAGCTTGGGACAGCGGAACACTGAAGCTTTCTTT
TRBJ2-5	-	TRBV11-2	-	CASSTFGGTVGETQYF	TGTGCCAGCAGCACTTTCGGCGGGACAGTGGGAGAGACCCAGTACTTC
TRBJ2-3	-	TRBV18	-	CASSLVSATSTDTQYF	TGTGCCAGCTCGCTGGTCAGTGCGACTAGCACAGATACGCAGTATTTT
TRBJ1-1	-	TRBV3-1/TRBV3-2	-	CASSQEVGGEGTEAFF	TGTGCCAGCAGCCAAGAAGTAGGAGGGGAAGGGACTGAAGCTTTCTTT
TRBJ1-2	-	TRBV5-1	TRBD1	CASSSYDRDGYTF	TGCGCCAGCAGCTCGTATGACAGGGATGGCTACACCTTC
TRBJ1-1	-	TRBV2	TRBD1	CASSDLTGGTEAFF	TGTGCCAGCAGTGACCTGACAGGGGGCACTGAAGCTTTCTTT
TRBJ2-3	-	TRBV6-5	TRBD2	CASKAGADTQYF	TGTGCCAGCAAGGCGGGGGCAGATACGCAGTATTTT